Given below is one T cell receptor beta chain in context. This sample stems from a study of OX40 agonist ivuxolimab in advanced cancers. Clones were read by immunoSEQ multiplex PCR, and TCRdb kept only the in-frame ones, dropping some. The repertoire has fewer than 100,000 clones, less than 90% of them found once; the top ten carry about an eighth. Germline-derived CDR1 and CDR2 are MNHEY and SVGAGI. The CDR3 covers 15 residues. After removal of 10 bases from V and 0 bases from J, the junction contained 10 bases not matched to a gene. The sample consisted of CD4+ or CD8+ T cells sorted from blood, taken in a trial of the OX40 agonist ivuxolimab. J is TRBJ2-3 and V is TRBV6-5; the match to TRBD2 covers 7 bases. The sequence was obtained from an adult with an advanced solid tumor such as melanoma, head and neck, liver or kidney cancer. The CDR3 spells CATESLAASTDTQYF. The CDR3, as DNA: TGTGCCACCGAGAGTCTAGCGGCAAGCACAGATACGCAGTATTTT.